Listed here is a single T cell receptor (beta chain). The entry originates in a study of blood T cell repertoires in COVID-19. Study summary: The samples span acute and convalescent COVID-19 from the United States, Italy and Spain. PBMCs, B-cell-depleted T cells, or T cells were the source of the cDNA or gDNA that made up the material.

Original data processing: Amplifying reference gene primers gave estimates of nucleated cell counts. Assay used: immunoSEQ multiplex PCR; TCRdb lists only in-frame clones, some missing. That table is the source of V, J and clone size, and D and trimming were worked out from the DNA. This sample has 35,000 to 50,000 clones, with roughly four fifths found just once. Losses at the gene ends were 7 bases for V and 9 bases for J; bases not matched to a gene: 4. CDR1 GTSNPN and CDR2 SVGIG come from the germline V gene (reference sequence). CDR3 length equals 11 residues. V gene TRBV30 combines with J gene TRBJ1-3, with 9 bases that match TRBD1. Sequencing was carried out using peripheral blood. This TCR derives from a human donor with acute or convalescent COVID-19. The donor label of this sample is uncertain. As DNA, the CDR3 is TGTGCCTTACAACAGGGGGCCACCATATATTTT. Translated, it gives CALQQGATIYF.